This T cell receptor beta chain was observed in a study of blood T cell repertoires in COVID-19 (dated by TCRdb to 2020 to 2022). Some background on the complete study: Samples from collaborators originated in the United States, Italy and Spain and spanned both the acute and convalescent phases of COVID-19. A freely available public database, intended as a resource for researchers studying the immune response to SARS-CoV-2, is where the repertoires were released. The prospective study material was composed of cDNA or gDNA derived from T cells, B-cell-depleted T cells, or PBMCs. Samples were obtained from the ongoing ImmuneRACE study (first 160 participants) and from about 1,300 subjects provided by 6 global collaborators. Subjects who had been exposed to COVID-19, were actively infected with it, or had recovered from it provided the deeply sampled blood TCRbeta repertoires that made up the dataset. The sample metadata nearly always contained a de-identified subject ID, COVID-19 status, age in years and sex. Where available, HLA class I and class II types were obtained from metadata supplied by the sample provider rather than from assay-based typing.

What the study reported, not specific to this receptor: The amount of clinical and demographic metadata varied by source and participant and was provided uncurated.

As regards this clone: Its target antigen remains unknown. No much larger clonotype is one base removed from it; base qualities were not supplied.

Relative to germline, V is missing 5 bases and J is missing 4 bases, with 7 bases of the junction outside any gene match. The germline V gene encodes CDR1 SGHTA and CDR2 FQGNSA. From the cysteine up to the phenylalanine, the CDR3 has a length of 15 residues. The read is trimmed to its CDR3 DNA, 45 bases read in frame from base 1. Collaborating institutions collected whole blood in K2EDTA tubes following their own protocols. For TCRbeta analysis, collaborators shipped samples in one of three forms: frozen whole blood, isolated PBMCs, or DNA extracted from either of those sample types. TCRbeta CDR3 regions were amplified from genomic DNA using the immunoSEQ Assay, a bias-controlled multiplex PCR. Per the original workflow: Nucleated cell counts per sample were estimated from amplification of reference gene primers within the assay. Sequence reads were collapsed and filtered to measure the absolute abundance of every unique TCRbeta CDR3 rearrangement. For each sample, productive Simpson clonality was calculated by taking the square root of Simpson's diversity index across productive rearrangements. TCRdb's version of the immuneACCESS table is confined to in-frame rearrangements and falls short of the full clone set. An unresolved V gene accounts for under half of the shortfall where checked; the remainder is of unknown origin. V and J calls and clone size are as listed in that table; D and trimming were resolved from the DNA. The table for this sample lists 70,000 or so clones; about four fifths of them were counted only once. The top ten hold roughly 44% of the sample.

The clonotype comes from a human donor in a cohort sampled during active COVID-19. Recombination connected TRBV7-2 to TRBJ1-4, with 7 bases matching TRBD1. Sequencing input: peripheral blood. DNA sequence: TGTGCCAGCAGCACCATGACAGGGAGTAATGAAAAACTGTTTTTT. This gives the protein CASSTMTGSNEKLFF.